The 18 T cell receptor beta chains below were found in one sample sequenced in a study of regulatory T cells in long-lasting Graves disease. Library construction for TCR beta used iRepertoire HTBI primers and Arm-PCR of CDR3 regions. TCRdb passed the multiplex PCR reads through MiXCR, listing each CDR3 protein once. Of more than 300,000 distinct CDR3 sequences detected, roughly 23% appear once; the ten largest clones hold around 30%. Regarding time point: persistent/refractory GD, antithyroid drugs over 5 years with positive TRAb. PBMCs were the source of the RNA used for TCR sequencing. Sample: peripheral blood mononuclear cells (PBMCs), taken when the disease was refractory, from a patient treated with antithyroid drugs. These TCRs come from a woman between 40 and 50 years old with Graves disease.

This rearrangement joins TRBV5-6 to TRBJ2-7; 9 bases match TRBD1. Germline lookup yields CDR1 SGHDT and CDR2 YYEEEE. Trimming at V came to 4 bases and at J to 10 bases, leaving 12 bases not matched to a gene. This CDR3 has 14 residues. The CDR3 reads CASSPGQGNRYQYF. CDR3 bases: TGTGCCAGCAGCCCTGGACAGGGGAATCGGTATCAGTACTTC.

The table lists this clonotype with many counts. The chain carries TRBV28 and TRBJ2-7; 7 bases map to TRBD1. CDR1 is MDHEN, CDR2 SYDVKM, per germline. J gave up 2 bases and V 5 bases, and 9 bases lay outside the gene matches. This CDR3 region has 15 residues. The CDR3, as DNA: TGTGCCAGCAGTCCACGCCAGGGGGTAACCTACGAGCAGTACTTC. It is translated as CASSPRQGVTYEQYF.

The chain uses TRBV2 and TRBJ2-3; no clear D gene. CDR1 and CDR2 from the germline V gene are SNHLY and FYNNEI. Trimming took 6 bases from V and 0 from J, leaving 7 bases between them. This CDR3 spans 13 amino acids. The CDR3 is CASRMTSTDTQYF. In nucleotides, the CDR3 is TGTGCCAGCAGGATGACTAGCACAGATACGCAGTATTTT.

This chain joins TRBV10-3 and TRBJ2-7; 8 bases map to TRBD1. CDR3 length equals 15 residues. CDR1 and CDR2 from the germline V gene are ENHRY and SYGVKD. V lost 6 bases to trimming and J lost 4 bases; unmatched junction nucleotides: 11. This CDR3 is CAIRRTAGGWYEQYF. CDR3 sequence (DNA): TGTGCCATCAGGCGAACCGCAGGGGGCTGGTACGAGCAGTACTTC.

This clonotype came up many times. The chain has TRBV28 and TRBJ2-7; a weak D match, TRBD2 (6 bases). The germline V and J ends were trimmed by 3 bases and 4 bases, with 13 bases remaining between them. This CDR3 has 14 amino acids. In germline, CDR1 is MDHEN, CDR2 SYDVKM. CDR3 coding DNA: TGTGCCAGCAGTTTGAGGGGAAGCGGGTACGAGCAGTACTTC. Translating it yields CASSLRGSGYEQYF.

This clonotype occurred a few times. The chain is built from TRBV14 and TRBJ1-2; D not resolved. Germline CDR1 and CDR2: SGHDN and FVKESK. This CDR3 comprises 17 residues. Between the trimmed V and J ends, which lost 0 bases and 0 bases, there was a span of 14 bases. CDR3 sequence reads: CASSQDYRHSSNYGYTF. The CDR3 DNA is TGTGCCAGCAGCCAAGATTACCGACACTCTTCTAACTATGGCTACACCTTC.

This clonotype turned up a few times. The genes are TRBV10-3 and TRBJ2-7; D uncertain. This CDR3 is built from 12 residues. V lost 3 bases to trimming and J lost 6 bases, with 9 bases between them. Germline values: CDR1 ENHRY, CDR2 SYGVKD. CDR3 sequence reads: CAISEHITEQYF. CDR3 nucleotides: TGTGCCATCAGTGAACATATAACCGAGCAGTACTTC.

This rearrangement joins TRBV5-1 to TRBJ2-7; TRBD1 might be the D (6 bases). Trimming removed 4 bases from V and 2 bases from J, with 16 bases in between. Germline V lookup: CDR1 SGHRS, CDR2 YFSETQ. The CDR3 is made up of 15 amino acids. The CDR3 nucleotides are TGCGCCAGCAGCGGGGGACATGGGGGACCCTACGAGCAGTACTTC. This encodes CASSGGHGGPYEQYF. Filled out from reference TRBV5-1 and TRBJ2-7, the complete variable domain reads KAGVTQTPRYLIKTRGQQVTLSCSPISGHRSVSWYQQTPGQGLQFLFEYFSETQRNKGNFPGRFSGRQFSNSRSEMNVSTLELGDSALYLCASSGGHGGPYEQYFGPGTRLTVT.

This clonotype came up many times. This chain links TRBV2 with TRBJ1-3; D may be TRBD1 (6 bases). Germline CDR1 reads SNHLY; CDR2 reads FYNNEI. The germline V and J ends were trimmed by 6 bases and 2 bases, with 14 bases remaining between them. This CDR3 spans 15 amino acids. The CDR3 reads CASSVRDNAGNTIYF. The CDR3 bases are TGTGCCAGCAGCGTCCGGGACAATGCTGGAAACACCATATATTTT.

Ten or more counts support this clonotype. The V call is TRBV5-5, the J call TRBJ1-1, with D maybe TRBD1 (6 bases). Germline V lookup: CDR1 SGHKS, CDR2 YYEKEE (reference sequence). CDR3 length equals 15 residues. V dropped 3 bases and J dropped 1 base, with 13 bases sitting between them. CDR3 DNA: TGTGCCAGCAGCTCCGGACAGCTGTGGAACACTGAAGCTTTCTTT. Encoded protein: CASSSGQLWNTEAFF.

The chain recombines TRBV20-1 with TRBJ1-1, with TRBD1 matching 11 bases. J gave up 11 bases and V 4 bases, and 9 bases lay outside the gene matches. The germline CDR1 and CDR2 sequences are DFQATT and SNEGSKA (reference sequence). The CDR3 runs 13 residues. The CDR3 DNA is TGCAGTGCTAAACCGGGACAGGGGGGAAGGGCTTTCTTT. It is translated as CSAKPGQGGRAFF.

V usage is TRBV28 and J usage is TRBJ2-1, with D possibly being TRBD1 (5 bases). V shed 6 bases and J shed 1 base, with 10 bases lying between them. Germline CDR1 is MDHEN and CDR2 is SYDVKM. This CDR3 has 14 amino acids. CDR3 DNA sequence: TGTGCCAGCAGGACAGTTAGTTCCTACAATGAGCAGTTCTTC. Translated, it gives CASRTVSSYNEQFF.

Concerning this clonotype itself: One end of the junction varies from germline; a read error may be responsible. The chain couples TRBV5-1 to TRBJ2-7; TRBD2 might be the D (5 bases). This CDR3 contains 14 residues. Germline values: CDR1 SGHRS, CDR2 YFSETQ. In nucleotides, the CDR3 is TGCGCCAGCAGCTTGGGGGAGCGTGGCTACGAGCAGCACTTC. This codes for CASSLGERGYEQHF.

This clonotype was recorded many times. The genes are TRBV20-1 and TRBJ2-7; TRBD2 agrees at 13 bases. CDR1 and CDR2 (germline): DFQATT, SNEGSKA (reference sequence). The V segment lost 5 bases and the J segment 6 bases; nucleotides outside the gene matches: 4. This CDR3 is 13 amino acids long. The CDR3 protein is CSAGLAGAFEQYF. The CDR3 DNA sequence: TGCAGTGCTGGACTAGCGGGGGCTTTCGAGCAGTACTTC.

This clonotype was seen many times. The chain joins TRBV2 to TRBJ1-1, with no clear D. This CDR3 spans 12 amino acids. Per the germline V gene, CDR1 is SNHLY and CDR2 is FYNNEI. V lost 7 bases, J lost 4 bases, and 10 bases lay in between. The CDR3, as DNA: TGTGCCAGCAACCGGGGTGGCACTGAAGCTTTCTTT. Amino acid sequence: CASNRGGTEAFF.

Ten or more counts support this clonotype. The rearrangement uses TRBV12-3 or TRBV12-4 and TRBJ2-7, with D tentatively TRBD2 (5 bases). V lost 8 bases, J lost 1 base, and 21 bases lay in between. CDR3 size: 16 residues. The DNA for the CDR3 is TGTGCCAGCTTCCGATGGGAGTACGGGGTATCCTACGAGCAGTACTTC. It is translated as CASFRWEYGVSYEQYF.

This clonotype was seen repeatedly, ten times or more. The V gene is TRBV7-2, the J gene TRBJ1-5; D remains unclear. Germline loops: CDR1 SGHTA, CDR2 FQGNSA. Trimming left V 2 bases short and J 5 bases short, with 13 bases between. CDR3 length: 15 amino acids. CDR3 nucleotides: TGTGCCAGCAGCTTACTCCGGCAGGATTATCAGCCCCAGCATTTT. The encoded protein is CASSLLRQDYQPQHF.

This clonotype was recorded at least ten times. CDR3 DNA: TGTGCCAGCAGTTTACTGGGCAATCAGCCCCAGCATTTT. It yields the protein CASSLLGNQPQHF. This rearrangement joins TRBV28 to TRBJ1-5; no clear D gene. There are 13 residues in the CDR3. V was cut by 2 bases and J by 2 bases, with 4 bases left in between. CDR1 is MDHEN, CDR2 SYDVKM, per germline.